A selection of T cell receptor beta chains follows, all from one sample in a study of technical replicates of blood from several donors. Only in-frame clones appear in the TCRdb table, and some are missing; sequencing was by immunoSEQ multiplex PCR. The sample includes roughly 70,000 clones, around 94% of them seen just once. Sequencing was performed on T cells isolated from PBMCs. Every receptor here comes from a human donor in good health. The CDR3 runs from the conserved cysteine through the conserved F or W. D genes are given only for firm matches. Rows give clone size only sometimes, using once, few, many, or a class for an expanded clone.

v_call,clone_size,j_call,d_call,cdr3_nt,cdr3_aa
TRBV9,-,TRBJ1-5,-,TGTGCCAGCAGCGTAGAGGGGGGCAATCAGCCCCAGCATTTT,CASSVEGGNQPQHF
TRBV12-5,-,TRBJ2-5,TRBD1,TGTGCTAGTGGTCCCCCGACAGGGAGCGAGACCCAGTACTTC,CASGPPTGSETQYF
TRBV18,-,TRBJ2-7,TRBD2,TGTGCCAGCTCACCAGGGACTAGCGGCTCCTACGAGCAGTACTTC,CASSPGTSGSYEQYF
TRBV7-6,-,TRBJ2-7,TRBD1,TGTGCCAGCAGCACCTTAGGGGAGACAGGGGACTACGAGCAGTACTTC,CASSTLGETGDYEQYF
TRBV10-3,-,TRBJ2-1,TRBD2,TGTGCCATCAGTGCTAGCGGGAGCTCCTACAATGAGCAGTTCTTC,CAISASGSSYNEQFF
TRBV9,-,TRBJ2-1,-,TGTGCCAGCAGCGTAGTCGGGACACTCTCCTACAATGAGCAGTTCTTC,CASSVVGTLSYNEQFF
TRBV7-2,-,TRBJ2-7,-,TGTGCCAGCAGCTTTGGACAATCCTACGAGCAGTACTTC,CASSFGQSYEQYF
TRBV9,-,TRBJ2-5,-,TGTGCCAGCAGCGTAGCGGGAGCAGTCCAAGAGACCCAGTACTTC,CASSVAGAVQETQYF
TRBV30,few,TRBJ1-1,-,TGTGCCTGGAGTATCCAGTCACCTGAAGCTTTCTTT,CAWSIQSPEAFF
TRBV5-1,-,TRBJ2-3,-,TGCGCCAGCAGCCTACAGGGTGGGGATACGCAGTATTTT,CASSLQGGDTQYF
TRBV2,-,TRBJ2-6,TRBD1,TGTGCCAGCAGTGACAGGACAGGGACCCTCTCCAACGTCCTGACTTTC,CASSDRTGTLSNVLTF
TRBV14,-,TRBJ1-2,TRBD1,TGTGCCAGCAGCCAGCCGGGACAGGGGGCCGCAGATGGCTACACCTTC,CASSQPGQGAADGYTF
TRBV9,-,TRBJ2-7,-,TGTGCCAGCAGCGTAGGGTCGGGGGGCAGGAAGATCTCCTACGAGCAGTACTTC,CASSVGSGGRKISYEQYF
TRBV5-1,-,TRBJ2-4,-,TGCGCCAGCAGCTTGGATGTTAAAAGAGAGTACTTC,CASSLDVKREYF
TRBV2,-,TRBJ1-1,-,TGTGCCAGCAGTGAAACCTACGTGCGGGGTTACACTGAAGCTTTCTTT,CASSETYVRGYTEAFF
TRBV7-3,-,TRBJ1-1,-,TGTGCCAGCAGCCCAACGGGACACCTGAACACTGAAGCTTTCTTT,CASSPTGHLNTEAFF